This TCR beta chain originates from a study of technical replicates of blood from a handful of donors. Trimming removed 0 bases at V and 8 bases at J, with 8 bases between. The CDR3 spans 13 residues. Germline V CDR1 and CDR2: LNHNV, YYDKDF (reference sequence). Sequenced by immunoSEQ multiplex PCR; TCRdb stores in-frame clones only, minus some. In the table there are 95,000 or so clones, approximately 95% of which are singletons. Sequencing was done on a sample of T cells isolated from PBMCs. The origin of this receptor is a human donor in good health. The rearrangement joins TRBV15 to TRBJ1-3, with D uncertain. CDR3 nucleotide sequence: TGTGCCACCAGCAGAGATTATACGGACACCATATATTTT. Protein: CATSRDYTDTIYF.